This T cell receptor (beta chain) was sequenced in a study of T cells in localized non-small cell lung cancer. Notes on the study in general: Uninvolved adjacent lung had higher T cell clonality than tumor and all other tissues. Paired adjacent lung recovered a median around 60 of the top 100 tumor clones. Without multi-region sequencing, intratumor heterogeneity could not be excluded. Among blood samples, higher T cell density accompanied longer overall survival.

Profiled with immunoSEQ multiplex PCR; TCRdb holds only in-frame clones, not every one. This table holds around 35,000 clones, just over 90% found once. Note on this clone: Its antigen remains unidentified.

The CDR3 is 13 amino acids. V lost 6 bases and J 0 bases, leaving 8 bases between the germline ends. Germline CDR1 reads MNHEY; CDR2 reads SVGAGI. The sequence came from a female donor older than 55 with stage I lung adenocarcinoma. The chain is built from TRBV6-5 and TRBJ1-1; D remains ambiguous. The specimen comprised peripheral blood, sampled before any cancer treatment. The CDR3 bases are TGTGCCAGCAGGGGTACCATGAACACTGAAGCTTTCTTT. This sequence encodes CASRGTMNTEAFF.